The clone carrying this TCR beta chain has ten or more counts. The sample comes from a study of blood T cell repertoires in COVID-19. Study-level background: Collection of acute and convalescent COVID-19 samples took place in the United States, Italy and Spain. Sample material is recorded as cDNA or gDNA derived from T cells, B-cell-depleted T cells, or PBMCs.

V gave up 4 bases and J gave up 14 bases, with 30 bases separating them. Germline V CDR1 and CDR2: SGHVS, FQNEAQ. There are 17 residues in the CDR3. In the original processing: Reference gene primer amplification yielded estimated nucleated cell counts. Here immunoSEQ multiplex PCR was the method, and the copy in TCRdb shows in-frame clones only, minus some. V, J and clone size derive from that table, while D and trimming were established from the DNA sequence. The table shows about 140,000 clones, with 75% to 85% occurring only once. The chain is built from TRBV7-8 and TRBJ2-1; D is perhaps TRBD2 (6 bases). Specimen: peripheral blood. The sequence was collected from a man between 65 and 80 years old who had recovered from COVID-19. Here the CDR3 reads CASSSRDTSRGLHGEFF. DNA of the CDR3: TGTGCCAGCAGCTCCAGAGATACTAGTCGGGGACTTCATGGTGAGTTCTTC.